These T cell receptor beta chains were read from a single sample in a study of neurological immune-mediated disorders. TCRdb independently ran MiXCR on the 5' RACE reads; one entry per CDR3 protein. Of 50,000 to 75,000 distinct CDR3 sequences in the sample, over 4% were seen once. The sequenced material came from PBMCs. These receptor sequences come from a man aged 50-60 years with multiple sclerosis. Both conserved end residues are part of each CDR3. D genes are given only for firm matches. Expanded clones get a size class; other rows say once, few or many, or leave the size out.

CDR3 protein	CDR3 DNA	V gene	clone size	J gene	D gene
CASSEKGQPQHF	TGTGCCAGCAGTGAAAAGGGTCAGCCCCAGCATTTT	TRBV6-1	NA	TRBJ1-5	NA
CSGRGGSYNEQFF	TGCAGCGGGCGCGGAGGCTCCTACAATGAGCAGTTCTTC	TRBV29-1	many	TRBJ2-1	NA
CASSERTAGQPQHF	TGTGCCAGCAGCGAACGGACAGCCGGGCAGCCCCAGCATTTT	TRBV6-5	many	TRBJ1-5	NA
CASSHVRDRDYEQYF	TGCGCCAGCAGCCACGTCCGGGACAGGGACTACGAGCAGTACTTC	TRBV4-1	many	TRBJ2-7	TRBD1
CASSFGNEQFF	TGCGCCAGCAGTTTTGGGAATGAGCAGTTCTTC	TRBV4-1	medium-sized	TRBJ2-1	NA
CASSDTPGLVNYNEQFF	TGTGCCAGCAGCGATACTCCGGGACTAGTAAACTACAATGAGCAGTTCTTC	TRBV2	many	TRBJ2-1	TRBD2
CATSDAGGTGELFF	TGTGCCACCAGTGATGCAGGGGGCACCGGGGAGCTGTTTTTT	TRBV24-1	many	TRBJ2-2	TRBD1
CAISQTGLHYNEQFF	TGTGCCATCAGCCAAACAGGGCTGCACTACAATGAGCAGTTCTTC	TRBV10-3	many	TRBJ2-1	NA
CASSQVSGANVLTF	TGTGCCAGCAGCCAAGTTAGTGGGGCCAACGTCCTGACTTTC	TRBV3-1	many	TRBJ2-6	NA
CSARDARRGKNNEQFF	TGCAGTGCTAGAGATGCCCGTCGGGGGAAAAACAATGAGCAGTTCTTC	TRBV20-1	few	TRBJ2-1	NA
CASSLARDSLREKLFF	TGTGCCAGTAGCCTAGCAAGGGACAGCTTGCGAGAAAAACTGTTTTTT	TRBV19	NA	TRBJ1-4	TRBD1
CASSLTRGYEQYF	TGTGCCAGCAGCTTAACCCGGGGCTACGAGCAGTACTTC	TRBV7-8	many	TRBJ2-7	NA
CSASMSDVANTEAFF	TGCAGTGCTAGTATGTCCGACGTTGCGAACACTGAAGCTTTCTTT	TRBV20-1	many	TRBJ1-1	NA
CSASPDRGLSAEAFF	TGCAGTGCTAGTCCGGATAGGGGCTTATCCGCTGAAGCTTTCTTT	TRBV20-1	many	TRBJ1-1	NA
CASSVQGRVTEAFF	TGCGCCAGCAGCGTACAGGGAAGAGTCACTGAAGCTTTCTTT	TRBV5-1	many	TRBJ1-1	NA
CASMLSYEQYF	TGTGCCAGCATGCTATCCTACGAGCAGTACTTC	TRBV12-3/TRBV12-4	many	TRBJ2-7	NA
CASSQSARGDYGYTF	TGCGCCAGCAGCCAATCAGCCAGGGGAGACTATGGCTACACCTTC	TRBV4-1	few	TRBJ1-2	NA
CASSALSMNTEAFF	TGTGCCAGCAGCGCTCTGTCCATGAACACTGAAGCTTTCTTT	TRBV6-1	many	TRBJ1-1	NA
CASSPNPGTYYGYTF	TGTGCCAGCAGCCCCAATCCAGGAACCTATTATGGCTACACCTTC	TRBV5-5	many	TRBJ1-2	NA
CASSPGSAPYGYTF	TGTGCCAGCAGCCCGGGCAGTGCCCCTTATGGCTACACCTTC	TRBV12-3/TRBV12-4	many	TRBJ1-2	NA
CASSQGLAGGVAYEQYF	TGCGCCAGCAGCCAAGGACTAGCGGGGGGGGTAGCCTACGAGCAGTACTTC	TRBV4-3	many	TRBJ2-7	TRBD2
CASSFTTSGPFRRGQFF	TGCGCCAGCAGCTTTACGACTAGCGGGCCGTTTCGCAGGGGGCAGTTCTTC	TRBV5-1	many	TRBJ2-1	TRBD2
CASSPRQDRYEQYF	TGTGCCAGCAGCCCCCGACAGGACCGCTACGAGCAGTACTTC	TRBV12-3/TRBV12-4	many	TRBJ2-7	NA
CASSLVSAGSNQPQHF	TGTGCCAGCAGCTTAGTTTCCGCGGGGAGCAATCAGCCCCAGCATTTT	TRBV7-8	many	TRBJ1-5	NA
CAIGQGEPYEQYF	TGTGCCATCGGACAGGGGGAACCCTACGAGCAGTACTTC	TRBV10-3	NA	TRBJ2-7	TRBD1
CASSLWSSAQLNYNSPLHF	TGTGCCAGCAGCTTATGGTCTTCGGCCCAACTTAACTATAATTCACCCCTCCACTTT	TRBV7-9	many	TRBJ1-6	NA
CASSFGFGAGVTEQFF	TGTGCCAGCAGTTTTGGCTTCGGAGCAGGGGTTACTGAGCAGTTCTTC	TRBV28	many	TRBJ2-1	NA
CASRRTINTGELFF	TGTGCCAGCAGGCGCACTATTAACACCGGGGAGCTGTTTTTT	TRBV2	many	TRBJ2-2	NA